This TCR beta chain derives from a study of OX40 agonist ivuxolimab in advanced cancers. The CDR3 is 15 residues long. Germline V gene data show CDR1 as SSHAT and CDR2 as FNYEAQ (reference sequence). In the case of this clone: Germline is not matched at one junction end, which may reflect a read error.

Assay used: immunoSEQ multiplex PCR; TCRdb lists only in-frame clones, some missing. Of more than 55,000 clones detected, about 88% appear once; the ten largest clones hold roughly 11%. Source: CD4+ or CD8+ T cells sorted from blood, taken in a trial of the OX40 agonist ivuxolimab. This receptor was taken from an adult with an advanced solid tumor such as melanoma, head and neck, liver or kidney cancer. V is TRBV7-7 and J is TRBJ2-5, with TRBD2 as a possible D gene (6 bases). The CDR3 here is CASSRGGMAGETQYF. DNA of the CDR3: TGTGCTAGCAGCAGAGGAGGGATGGCAGGGGAGACCCAGTACTTC.